This TCR beta chain was retrieved from a study of blood T cell repertoires in COVID-19. The wider study: The United States, Italy and Spain supplied acute and convalescent COVID-19 samples.

CDR1 is SGHVS, CDR2 FQNEAQ, per germline. CDR3 length: 15 amino acids. Trimming pared 4 bases from V and 8 bases from J, leaving 18 bases between. Using immunoSEQ multiplex PCR, the repertoire was profiled, and TCRdb retains in-frame clones only, with some absent. The sample holds 65,000 to 90,000 clones, around 86% seen once. J is TRBJ2-1 and V is TRBV7-8; D perhaps matches TRBD2 (7 bases). This TCR was sampled from a woman aged 18-30 years with acute or convalescent COVID-19. Sample: peripheral blood. The CDR3 DNA reads TGTGCCAGCAGCTCCCCTGGCGGGGGCCGGGATGAGCAGTTCTTC. Protein product: CASSSPGGGRDEQFF.